This T cell receptor (beta chain) originates from a study of cytomegalovirus exposure and HLA in healthy donors. Trimming pared 6 bases from V and 4 bases from J, leaving 15 bases between. The CDR3 runs to 14 residues. The germline CDR1 and CDR2 sequences are ENHRY and SYGVKD. The PCR made use of 60 Vbeta and 13 Jbeta primers. TCRdb's copy holds only in-frame clones and misses some; the assay was immunoSEQ multiplex PCR. This sample carries about 200,000 clones, 70% to 80% of them seen once, and the ten largest clones take nearly 0.4%. The sequence came from a male donor in good health and CMV-seropositive. Material for sequencing was PBMCs. The chain uses TRBV10-3 and TRBJ2-5, with a weak D call TRBD2 (5 bases). Written as DNA, the CDR3 is TGTGCCATCAGGGGAGACGTCGAGGGAGAGACCCAGTACTTC. Its protein is CAIRGDVEGETQYF.